This TCR beta chain was sequenced in a study of blood T cell repertoires in COVID-19 (dated by TCRdb to about 2020). Notes on the research overall: Samples covering the acute and convalescent phases of COVID-19 were provided by collaborators in the United States, Italy and Spain. The sample metadata nearly always contained a de-identified subject ID, COVID-19 status, age in years and sex. Subjects who had been exposed to COVID-19, were actively infected with it, or had recovered from it provided the deeply sampled blood TCRbeta repertoires that made up the dataset. The repertoires were released in a freely available public database intended as a resource for research on the immune response to SARS-CoV-2. Where available, HLA class I and class II types were taken from metadata supplied by the sample provider and were not determined by assay-based typing. The samples were drawn from the first 160 participants of the ongoing ImmuneRACE study and from some 1,300 subjects provided by 6 global collaborators. The material from the prospective study consisted of cDNA or gDNA derived from T cells, B-cell-depleted T cells, or PBMCs. Study-wide findings and limitations: The amount of clinical and demographic metadata varied by source and participant and was provided uncurated.

Whole blood was collected in K2EDTA tubes by collaborating institutions according to the institutions' own protocols. For TCRbeta analysis, collaborator samples were shipped as frozen whole blood, as isolated PBMCs, or as DNA extracted from either sample type. This clone was seen once. The specificity of this receptor is unknown. Per-nucleotide qualities are absent, and no much larger clonotype sits a single base away. Inclusive of the bounding cysteine and phenylalanine, the CDR3 is 15 residues long. Just the 45-base CDR3 DNA is kept, in frame starting at base 1. Here V drops 0 bases and J drops 11 bases, and the junction holds 9 bases not matched to any gene. CDR1 is given as SGHNT and CDR2 as YYREEE, both from the germline V gene (reference sequence). TCRbeta CDR3 regions were amplified from genomic DNA by means of the immunoSEQ Assay, a bias-controlled multiplex PCR. On the study's bioinformatics: Nucleated cell counts per sample were estimated from amplification of reference gene primers within the assay. To quantify the absolute abundance of each unique TCRbeta CDR3 rearrangement, sequence reads were collapsed and filtered. Productive Simpson clonality was computed per sample as the square root of Simpson's diversity index over productive rearrangements. Held by TCRdb, this immuneACCESS table contains in-frame sequences only and omits some clones. Under half of the omission traces to an unresolved V gene where checked; the cause of the rest is unknown. The V and J calls and clone size come from that table; D and trimming were worked out from the DNA. The sample includes 150,000 to 200,000 clones, with 75% to 80% observed a single time. The top ten clones comprise roughly 28% of the sample.

This sequence was found in a woman aged 70-85 years with acute or convalescent COVID-19. The source material was peripheral blood. Recombination joined TRBV5-4 with TRBJ2-5; a stretch of 11 junction bases matches TRBD2. CDR3 reads: CASSLVSGRASRQYF. The nucleotide sequence reads as follows: TGTGCCAGCAGCTTGGTTAGCGGGAGGGCCTCTAGGCAGTACTTC.